These 20 T cell receptor beta chains originate from one sample sequenced in a study of cytomegalovirus exposure and HLA in healthy donors (TCRdb year 2017). Receptors were amplified or captured by the immunoSEQ multiplex PCR assay. For the multiplex PCR, a mixture combining 60 forward primers for TCR Vbeta segments and 13 reverse primers for TCR Jbeta segments was used. Here the immuneACCESS table is served through TCRdb, limited to in-frame sequences with V and J called. Missing clones are a known gap in these copies; in checked studies unresolved V genes cover under half, and the rest lacks a known reason. The sample contains around 99,000 clones, over 75% of them found a single time. The ten most abundant clones make up roughly 3.2% of the sample. Sequencing was carried out using PBMCs. Receptor source: a man aged 35 to 55 in good health and CMV-seronegative.

V is TRBV18 and J is TRBJ2-1; possibly TRBD2 for D (6 bases). Germline loops: CDR1 KGHSH, CDR2 LQKENI. The CDR3 consists of 15 residues. Trimming left V 4 bases short and J 3 bases short, with 13 bases between. CDR3 loop: CASSRGESIYNEQFF. The CDR3 coding sequence is TGTGCCAGCTCACGGGGGGAGAGCATCTACAATGAGCAGTTCTTC.

The chain links TRBV5-6 to TRBJ1-2, with TRBD1 identical over 8 bases. V gave up 5 bases and J gave up 8 bases; unmatched junction bases: 11. The CDR3 extends over 14 amino acids. CDR1 and CDR2 from the germline V gene are SGHDT and YYEEEE. The CDR3 region is CASSFDRGDTGYTF. CDR3 DNA sequence: TGTGCCAGCAGTTTCGACAGGGGCGATACGGGCTACACCTTC. The full variable domain, with the rest looked up from reference TRBV5-6 and TRBJ1-2, is DAGVTQSPTHLIKTRGQQVTLRCSPKSGHDTVSWYQQALGQGPQFIFQYYEEEERQRGNFPDRFSGHQFPNYSSELNVNALLLGDSALYLCASSFDRGDTGYTFGSGTRLTVV.

V gene TRBV19 combines with J gene TRBJ2-2, with 7 bases aligning to TRBD1. CDR1 is LNHDA, CDR2 SQIVND, per germline (reference sequence). V dropped 11 bases and J dropped 4; count of bases not matched to a gene: 10. This CDR3 contains 14 residues. CDR3 in amino acids: CACRAGGSTGELFF. The CDR3 nucleotides are TGTGCCTGCCGGGCAGGGGGTAGCACCGGGGAGCTGTTTTTT.

The chain employs TRBV14 and TRBJ2-7; possible D gene TRBD1, 6 bases. Trimming stripped 4 bases from V and 7 bases from J, with 20 bases between. The CDR3 extends over 15 amino acids. The germline gives CDR1 SGHDN, CDR2 FVKESK. This chain's CDR3 is CASSPRQEIMREQYF. CDR3 sequence (DNA): TGTGCCAGCAGCCCTAGACAGGAGATAATGCGGGAGCAGTACTTC.

The chain combines TRBV29-1 with TRBJ2-1; D may be TRBD2 (7 bases). The length of the CDR3 is 15 residues. Trimming removed 2 bases from V and 8 bases from J, with 19 bases in between. Germline V gene data show CDR1 as SQVTM and CDR2 as ANQGSEA. CDR3 bases: TGCAGCGTTGAACTCGCCGGGGGGCGCAAGGATGAGCAGTTCTTC. It specifies CSVELAGGRKDEQFF.

The rearrangement uses TRBV11-2 and TRBJ2-3; no definite D call. The V gene's germline CDR1 is SGHAT and CDR2 FQNNGV. The CDR3 consists of 12 residues. Trimming removed 5 bases from V and 2 bases from J, with 5 bases in between. The CDR3 DNA is TGTGCCAGCAGCCCTAACACAGATACGCAGTATTTT. Translation gives CASSPNTDTQYF.

The gene calls are TRBV27 and TRBJ2-7; 7 nucleotides align to TRBD1. The CDR3 is 14 amino acids. Germline V lookup: CDR1 MNHEY, CDR2 SMNVEV (reference sequence). V lost 6 bases to trimming and J lost 4 bases; unmatched junction nucleotides: 9. As DNA, the CDR3 is TGTGCCAGCAGGCCGGACAGGTTATTTTACGAGCAGTACTTC. This gives the protein CASRPDRLFYEQYF.

V is TRBV5-1 and J is TRBJ1-6, with 9 bases matching TRBD1. Germline V gene sequence: CDR1 SGHRS, CDR2 YFSETQ. This CDR3 has 17 residues. V gave up 4 bases and J gave up 7 bases; unmatched junction bases: 12. The CDR3 coding sequence is TGCGCCAGCAGCCCCAGGCCGTCCGGACAGGGGAATTCACCCCTCCACTTT. Its protein product is CASSPRPSGQGNSPLHF.

This chain uses TRBV28 with TRBJ2-7, with TRBD1 matching 11 bases. Per the germline V gene, CDR1 is MDHEN and CDR2 is SYDVKM. This CDR3 is 16 amino acids long. J lost 1 base, V lost 6 bases, and 8 bases had no gene match. The DNA of the CDR3 is TGTGCCAGCAGCTACCGGACAGGGGGCGCTTCCTACGAGCAGTACTTC. It encodes CASSYRTGGASYEQYF.

This clone was seen just once. The chain has TRBV6-5 and TRBJ1-1; D is possibly TRBD1 (6 bases). Germline CDR1 reads MNHEY; CDR2 reads SVGAGI. The CDR3 spans 15 residues. Trimming shortened V by 4 bases and J by 0 bases, and 12 bases separated the two germline ends. The CDR3 DNA reads as TGTGCCAGCAGTTTTAACAGGGAAATGAACACTGAAGCTTTCTTT. It codes for CASSFNREMNTEAFF.

This clone was detected only a few times. The chain recombines TRBV9 with TRBJ2-7, with D maybe TRBD2 (6 bases). In germline, CDR1 is SGDLS, CDR2 YYNGEE. V was clipped by 0 bases and J by 0 bases, with 10 bases between them. This CDR3 contains 15 residues. The CDR3 loop is CASSVEEGSSYEQYF. The DNA of the CDR3 is TGTGCCAGCAGCGTAGAGGAGGGTAGCTCCTACGAGCAGTACTTC.

This clone was observed a single time. The V call is TRBV15, the J call TRBJ1-6; 9 nucleotides match TRBD1. V trimming: 0 bases; J trimming: 6 bases; junction bases outside the gene matches: 3. The CDR3 contains 16 residues. Germline V CDR1 and CDR2: LNHNV, YYDKDF (reference sequence). CDR3: CATSRDPDRGNSPLHF. CDR3 sequence (DNA): TGTGCCACCAGCAGAGACCCGGACAGGGGTAATTCACCCCTCCACTTT.

This chain connects TRBV7-9 to TRBJ1-4, with 8 bases aligning to TRBD1. The CDR3 has 16 amino acids. The J segment lost 6 bases and the V segment lost 5 bases, leaving 11 bases of the junction unmatched. The V gene's germline CDR1 is SEHNR and CDR2 FQNEAQ (reference sequence). The CDR3 is CASSLGQGLEDEKLFF. The CDR3 DNA sequence: TGTGCCAGCAGCCTCGGACAGGGTCTGGAGGATGAAAAACTGTTTTTT.

This clone was counted once. The rearrangement uses TRBV2 and TRBJ2-2; 7 nucleotides align to TRBD2. The CDR3 sequence is 14 residues long. Looked up from germline, CDR1 is SNHLY and CDR2 is FYNNEI. J gave up 5 bases and V 4 bases, and 4 bases lay outside the gene matches. The CDR3 sequence: CASSAGGGTGELFF. The CDR3 bases are TGTGCCAGCAGTGCGGGGGGTGGGACCGGGGAGCTGTTTTTT.

This chain links TRBV5-4 with TRBJ2-2; tentative D call: TRBD2 (5 bases). The germline gives CDR1 SGHNT, CDR2 YYREEE (reference sequence). This CDR3 contains 15 residues. V was cut by 1 base and J by 4 bases, with 11 bases left in between. The CDR3 nucleotides read TGTGCCAGCAGCTTGCCAGTGGCGGGCACCGGGGAGCTGTTTTTT. It yields the protein CASSLPVAGTGELFF.

The rearrangement links TRBV6-5 to TRBJ2-2; D is perhaps TRBD2 (5 bases). The V gene lost 4 bases and the J gene lost 4 bases, with 16 bases spanning the gap. The CDR3 runs 16 residues. CDR1 MNHEY and CDR2 SVGAGI come from the germline V gene. The CDR3 loop reads CASSLLPPGLTGELFF. CDR3 bases: TGTGCCAGCAGTTTACTACCCCCAGGACTCACCGGGGAGCTGTTTTTT.

V and J are TRBV30 and TRBJ1-4; 9 positions agree with TRBD1. The CDR3 consists of 14 residues. J was trimmed by 6 bases and V by 4 bases; bases with no gene match: 6. Germline assignment: CDR1 GTSNPN and CDR2 SVGIG (reference sequence). CDR3 loop: CAWNTGGAHEKLFF. As DNA, the CDR3 is TGTGCCTGGAACACAGGGGGCGCTCATGAAAAACTGTTTTTT.

This clone was seen a single time. Sequence at one end of the junction differs from germline and may be a read error. In the same sample, other DNA sequences code for this CDR3. This chain links TRBV28 with TRBJ1-1, with D possibly matching TRBD1 (5 bases). CDR3 length equals 14 residues. Looked up from germline, CDR1 is MDHEN and CDR2 is SYDVKM. CDR3 bases: TGTGCCAGTAGTTTCGGGGGTCTGAACACTGAAGCTTTCTTT. As protein: CASSFGGLNTEAFF. Variable domain in full (rest from reference TRBV28 and TRBJ1-1): DVKVTQSSRYLVKRTGEKVFLECVQDMDHENMFWYRQDPGLGLRLIYFSYDVKMKEKGDIPEGYSVSREKKERFSLILESASTNQTSMYLCASSFGGLNTEAFFGQGTRLTVV.

The chain recombines TRBV6-1 with TRBJ2-2; 9 bases are a match to TRBD2. The CDR3 extends over 15 amino acids. Germline CDR1 reads MNHNS; CDR2 reads SASEGT. Germline trimming cut 3 bases from V and 6 bases from J; bases unmatched to any gene: 5. In DNA form, the CDR3 reads TGTGCCAGCAGTGACGTCGGCGGGGGGGCCGGGGAGCTGTTTTTT. This translates into CASSDVGGGAGELFF.

CDR3 protein: CASSYYRGGTIYF. The CDR3 coding sequence is TGTGCCAGCAGCTATTACAGGGGTGGCACCATATATTTT. This chain uses TRBV7-2 with TRBJ1-3, with 7 bases identical to TRBD1. CDR1 is SGHTA, CDR2 FQGNSA, per germline. The junction had 6 bases not matched to a gene; V was cut back by 4 bases and J by 9 bases. The CDR3 is 13 amino acids.